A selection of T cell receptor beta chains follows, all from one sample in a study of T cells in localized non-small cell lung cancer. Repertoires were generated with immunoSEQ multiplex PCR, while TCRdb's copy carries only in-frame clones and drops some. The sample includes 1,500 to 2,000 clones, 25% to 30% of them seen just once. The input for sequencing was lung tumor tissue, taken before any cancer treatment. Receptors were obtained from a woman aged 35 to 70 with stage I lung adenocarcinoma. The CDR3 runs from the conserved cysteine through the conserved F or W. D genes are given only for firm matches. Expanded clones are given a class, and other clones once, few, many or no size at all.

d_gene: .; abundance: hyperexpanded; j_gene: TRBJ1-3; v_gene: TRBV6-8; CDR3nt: TGTGCCAGCACCCCCTGGGATGGAAACACCATATATTTT; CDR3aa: CASTPWDGNTIYF
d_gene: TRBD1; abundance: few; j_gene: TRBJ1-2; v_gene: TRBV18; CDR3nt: TGTGCCAGCTCACCAGAAGGGACAGGGGTTTACTATGGCTACACCTTC; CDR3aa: CASSPEGTGVYYGYTF
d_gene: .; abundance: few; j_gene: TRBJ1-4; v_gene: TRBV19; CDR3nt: TGTGCCAGTAGTTGGAGGGGCGGTGAAAAACTGTTTTTT; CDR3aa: CASSWRGGEKLFF
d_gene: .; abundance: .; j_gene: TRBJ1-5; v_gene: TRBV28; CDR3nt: TGTGCCAGCAAGGGGGGCAATCAGCCCCAGCATTTT; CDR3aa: CASKGGNQPQHF
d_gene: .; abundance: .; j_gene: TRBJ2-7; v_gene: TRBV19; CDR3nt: TGTGCCAGTAGTATAGCGGGCAGGGCGTACGAGCAGTACTTC; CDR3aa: CASSIAGRAYEQYF
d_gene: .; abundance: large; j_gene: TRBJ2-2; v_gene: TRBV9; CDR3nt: TGTGCCAGCAGTGAAGGGCGGATTAACACCGGGGAGCTGTTTTTT; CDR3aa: CASSEGRINTGELFF
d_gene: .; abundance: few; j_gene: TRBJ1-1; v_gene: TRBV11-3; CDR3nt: TGTGCCAGCAGCTTGCGGAACGGGGACTGGAACACTGAAGCTTTCTTT; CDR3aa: CASSLRNGDWNTEAFF
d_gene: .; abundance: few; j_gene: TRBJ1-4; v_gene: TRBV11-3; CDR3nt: TGTGCCAGCAGCTCCCGGAGTGCAACTAATGAAAAACTGTTTTTT; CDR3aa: CASSSRSATNEKLFF
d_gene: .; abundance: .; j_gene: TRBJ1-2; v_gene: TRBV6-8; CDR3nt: TGTGCCAGAGTTAGGAAGGCGGGTAACTATGGCTACACCTTC; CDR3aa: CARVRKAGNYGYTF
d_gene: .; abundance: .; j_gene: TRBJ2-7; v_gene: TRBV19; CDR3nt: TGTGCCAGTAGTATCCTAGGTGGGAGCATCTACGAGCAGTACTTC; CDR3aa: CASSILGGSIYEQYF
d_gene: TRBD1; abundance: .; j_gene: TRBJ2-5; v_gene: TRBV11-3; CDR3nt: TGTGCCAGCAGCTTAGGGGGACAGGCTCAAGAGACCCAGTACTTC; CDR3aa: CASSLGGQAQETQYF
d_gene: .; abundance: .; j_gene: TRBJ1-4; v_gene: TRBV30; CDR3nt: TGTGCCTCGAGGGAGACTAATGAAAAACTGTTTTTT; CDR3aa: CASRETNEKLFF
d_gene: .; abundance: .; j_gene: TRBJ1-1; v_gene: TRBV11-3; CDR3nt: TGTGCCAGCAGCTTAGGAACAGGGCTCACTGAAGCTTTCTTT; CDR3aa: CASSLGTGLTEAFF
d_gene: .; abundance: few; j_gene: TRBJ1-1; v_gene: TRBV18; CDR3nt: TGTGCCAGCTCACCCTCGGAGAACACTGAAGCTTTCTTT; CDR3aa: CASSPSENTEAFF
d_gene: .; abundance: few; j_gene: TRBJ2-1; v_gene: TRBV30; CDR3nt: TGTGCCTGGAGGTACTACAATGAGCAGTTCTTC; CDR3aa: CAWRYYNEQFF